Sequencing of this T cell receptor (beta chain) was carried out in a study of Tregs in tolerant kidney transplant recipients. Study as a whole: Sorting of CD4+CD25+CD127- cells followed approximately 3-day belatacept mixed lymphocyte reactions, sometimes with roughly 5-day graft donor restimulation. Recipient cells were told from donor cells by antibody staining. Study-wide points: Activated donor B cell expansion appeared to reveal the most relevant donor-specific TCRbeta repertoire. Validation in larger populations is needed because few patients were studied.

Notes on this clone: Its cognate antigen is unknown.

The V end lost 0 bases, the J end lost 11 bases, and 18 bases lay between the germline ends. The CDR3 sequence is 14 residues long. Germline V lookup: CDR1 GTSNPN, CDR2 SVGIG (reference sequence). TCRdb's copy holds only in-frame clones and misses some; the assay was immunoSEQ multiplex PCR. The table has approximately 19,000 clones, around three fifths seen once. The sample consisted of Tregs from blood cultured with allogeneic cells. The chain combines TRBV30 with TRBJ2-3; a possible D gene is TRBD2 (7 bases). This TCR was recovered from a human donor in good health. In DNA form, the CDR3 reads TGTGCCTGGAGTGTACGTCTAGCGGAGGGGGTGCAGTATTTT. The encoded protein is CAWSVRLAEGVQYF.